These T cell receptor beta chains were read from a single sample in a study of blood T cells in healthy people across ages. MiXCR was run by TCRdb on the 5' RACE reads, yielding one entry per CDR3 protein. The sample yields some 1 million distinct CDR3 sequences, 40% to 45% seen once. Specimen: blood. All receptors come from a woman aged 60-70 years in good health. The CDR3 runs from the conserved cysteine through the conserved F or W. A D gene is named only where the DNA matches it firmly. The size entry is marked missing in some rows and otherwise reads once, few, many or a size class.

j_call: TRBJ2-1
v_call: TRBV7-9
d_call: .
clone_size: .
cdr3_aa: CASSLTPGRYNEQFF
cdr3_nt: TGTGCCAGCAGCTTAACTCCGGGACGATACAATGAGCAGTTCTTC

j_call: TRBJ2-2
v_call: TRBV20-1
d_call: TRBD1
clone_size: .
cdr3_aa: CSARAVDRGPTGELFF
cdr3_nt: TGCAGTGCTAGAGCCGTAGACAGGGGGCCCACCGGGGAGCTGTTTTTT

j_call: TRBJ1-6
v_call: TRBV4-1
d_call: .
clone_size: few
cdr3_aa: CASSPRGRGGSPLHF
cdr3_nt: TGCGCCAGCAGCCCCCGTGGCAGGGGTGGTTCACCCCTCCACTTT

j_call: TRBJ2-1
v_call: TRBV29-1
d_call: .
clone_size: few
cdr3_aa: CSVEDRRGNEQFF
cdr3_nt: TGCAGCGTTGAGGACAGGAGGGGAAATGAGCAGTTCTTC

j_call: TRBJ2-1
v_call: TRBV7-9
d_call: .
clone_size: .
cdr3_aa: CASSLRTHNEQFF
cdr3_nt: TGTGCCAGCAGCTTAAGGACTCACAATGAGCAGTTCTTC

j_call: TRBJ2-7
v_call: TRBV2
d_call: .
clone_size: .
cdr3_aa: CASSARIYEQYF
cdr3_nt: TGTGCCAGCAGTGCTAGGATCTACGAGCAGTACTTC

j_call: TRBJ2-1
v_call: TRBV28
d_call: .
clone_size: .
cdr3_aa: CAGSLRMGEQFF
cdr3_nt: TGTGCCGGCAGTTTGAGGATGGGTGAGCAGTTCTTC

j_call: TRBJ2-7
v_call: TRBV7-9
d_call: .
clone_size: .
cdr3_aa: CASSVGVGDEQYF
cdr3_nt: TGTGCCAGCAGCGTGGGGGTCGGCGACGAGCAGTACTTC

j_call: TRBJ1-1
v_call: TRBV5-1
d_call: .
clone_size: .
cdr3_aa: CASSLEAQGSAEAFF
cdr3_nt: TGCGCCAGCAGCTTGGAAGCTCAGGGATCTGCTGAAGCTTTCTTT

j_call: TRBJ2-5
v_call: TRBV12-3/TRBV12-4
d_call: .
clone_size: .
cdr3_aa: CASSPWLQETQYF
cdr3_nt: TGTGCCAGCAGCCCGTGGTTGCAAGAGACCCAGTACTTC

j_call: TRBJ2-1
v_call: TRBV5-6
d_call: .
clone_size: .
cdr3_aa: CAGSPQGYNEQFF
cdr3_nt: TGTGCCGGCAGTCCTCAGGGGTACAATGAGCAGTTCTTC

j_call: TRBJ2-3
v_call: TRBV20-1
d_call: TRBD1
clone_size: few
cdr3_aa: CSARAGQGALPQYF
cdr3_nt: TGCAGTGCTAGGGCGGGACAGGGGGCTTTACCGCAGTATTTT

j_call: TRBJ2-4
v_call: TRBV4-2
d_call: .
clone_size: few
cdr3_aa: CASSQVQASVNIQYF
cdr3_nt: TGTGCCAGCAGCCAAGTACAGGCGTCCGTAAACATTCAGTACTTC

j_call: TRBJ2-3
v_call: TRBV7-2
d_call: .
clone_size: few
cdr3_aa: CASSLWGGITDTQYF
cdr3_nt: TGTGCCAGCAGCTTATGGGGCGGGATCACAGATACGCAGTATTTT

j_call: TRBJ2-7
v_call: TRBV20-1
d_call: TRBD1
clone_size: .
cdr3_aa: CSARKGAPYEQYF
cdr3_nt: TGCAGTGCTAGAAAGGGGGCGCCTTACGAGCAGTACTTC

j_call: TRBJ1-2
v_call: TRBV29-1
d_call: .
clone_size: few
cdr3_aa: CSVVGGGGYTF
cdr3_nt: TGCAGCGTTGTAGGGGGAGGTGGCTACACCTTC

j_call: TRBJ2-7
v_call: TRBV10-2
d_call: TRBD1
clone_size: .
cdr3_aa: CASSEGTGNGYEQYF
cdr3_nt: TGCGCCAGCAGTGAGGGGACAGGTAACGGCTACGAGCAGTACTTC

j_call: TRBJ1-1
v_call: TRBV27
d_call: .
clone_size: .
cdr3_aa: CASSKSQGITEAFF
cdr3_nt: TGTGCCAGCAGTAAATCCCAGGGGATCACTGAAGCTTTCTTT

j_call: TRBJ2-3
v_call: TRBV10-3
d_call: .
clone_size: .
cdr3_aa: CATVTITVRITDTQYF
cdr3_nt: TGTGCCACCGTCACAATCACGGTCAGGATTACAGATACGCAGTATTTT

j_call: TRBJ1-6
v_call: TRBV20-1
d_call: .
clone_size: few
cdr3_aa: CSARDGSGAANSPLHF
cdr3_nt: TGCAGTGCTAGAGATGGGTCGGGGGCGGCGAATTCACCCCTCCACTTT

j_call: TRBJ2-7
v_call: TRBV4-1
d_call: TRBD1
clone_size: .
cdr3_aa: CASSHRQGSYEQYF
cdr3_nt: TGCGCCAGCAGCCATAGACAGGGATCCTACGAGCAGTACTTC

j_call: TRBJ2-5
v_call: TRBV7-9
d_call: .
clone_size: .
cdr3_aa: CASSSTGTRYRETQYF
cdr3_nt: TGTGCCAGCAGCTCGACAGGGACTAGATATAGAGAGACCCAGTACTTC

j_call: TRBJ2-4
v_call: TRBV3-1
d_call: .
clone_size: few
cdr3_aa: CASSHGLSSTEQYF
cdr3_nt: TGTGCCAGCAGCCATGGTTTATCCTCTACGGAGCAGTACTTC

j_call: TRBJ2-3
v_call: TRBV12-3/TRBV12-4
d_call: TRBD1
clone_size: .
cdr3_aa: CASSLLQGRTDTQYF
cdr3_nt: TGTGCCAGCAGTTTGCTACAGGGGAGAACAGATACGCAGTATTTT

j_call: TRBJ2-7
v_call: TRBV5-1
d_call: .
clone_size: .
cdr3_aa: CASSLGKGPAYEQCF
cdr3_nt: TGCGCCAGCAGCTTGGGTAAGGGCCCTGCCTACGAGCAGTGCTTC

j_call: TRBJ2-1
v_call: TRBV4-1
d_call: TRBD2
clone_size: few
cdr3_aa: CASSQVRMWTSGRATELFF
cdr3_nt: TGCGCCAGCAGCCAAGTCCGAATGTGGACTAGCGGGAGGGCTACGGAGTTGTTCTTC

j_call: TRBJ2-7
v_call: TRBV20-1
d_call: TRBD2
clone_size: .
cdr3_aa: CSARDRLGLAYEQYF
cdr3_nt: TGCAGTGCTAGAGATCGGTTGGGACTAGCATACGAGCAGTACTTC

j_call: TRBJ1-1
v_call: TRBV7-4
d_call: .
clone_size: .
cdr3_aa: CASSPHPTGGMNTEAFF
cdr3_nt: TGTGCCAGCAGCCCGCATCCCACCGGGGGAATGAACACTGAAGCTTTCTTT

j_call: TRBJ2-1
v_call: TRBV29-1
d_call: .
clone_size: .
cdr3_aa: CSVYGDAARGYNEQFF
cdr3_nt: TGCAGCGTCTATGGGGATGCGGCAAGGGGTTACAATGAGCAGTTCTTC

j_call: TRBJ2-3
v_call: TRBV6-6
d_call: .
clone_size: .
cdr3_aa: CASTRRSSTDTQYF
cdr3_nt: TGTGCCAGCACGCGACGGTCATCCACAGATACGCAGTATTTT

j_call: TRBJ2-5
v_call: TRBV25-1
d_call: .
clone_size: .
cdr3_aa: CASSETGGQYF
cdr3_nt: TGTGCCAGCAGTGAGACTGGAGGGCAGTACTTC

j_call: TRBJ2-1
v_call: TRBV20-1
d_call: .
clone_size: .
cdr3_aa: CSAGDNKQFF
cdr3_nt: TGCAGTGCTGGCGATAATAAGCAGTTCTTC

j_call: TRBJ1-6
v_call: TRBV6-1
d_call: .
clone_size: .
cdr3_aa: CASSEETGPSPLHF
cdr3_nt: TGTGCCAGCAGTGAAGAGACAGGTCCTTCACCCCTCCACTTT

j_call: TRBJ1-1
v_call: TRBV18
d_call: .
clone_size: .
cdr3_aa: CASSPEALVTEAFF
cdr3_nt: TGTGCCAGCTCACCCGAGGCGTTGGTAACTGAAGCTTTCTTT

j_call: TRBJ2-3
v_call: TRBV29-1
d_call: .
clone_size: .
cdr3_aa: CSVEYSLGTQYF
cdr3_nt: TGCAGCGTTGAATATTCGTTAGGCACGCAGTATTTT

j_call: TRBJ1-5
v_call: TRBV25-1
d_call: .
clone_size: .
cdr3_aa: CASSDTLTGPQHF
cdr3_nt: TGTGCCAGCAGTGATACCCTGACGGGGCCCCAGCATTTT

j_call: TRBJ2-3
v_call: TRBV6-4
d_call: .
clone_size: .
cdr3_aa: CASSLAIGDTDTQYF
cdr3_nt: TGTGCCAGCAGCCTGGCGATCGGAGACACAGATACGCAGTATTTT

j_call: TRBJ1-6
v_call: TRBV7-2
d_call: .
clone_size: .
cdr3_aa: CASSLGHSYNSPLHF
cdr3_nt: TGTGCCAGCAGCTTAGGTCACTCTTATAATTCACCCCTCCACTTT

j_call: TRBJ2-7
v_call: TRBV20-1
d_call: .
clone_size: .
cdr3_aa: CSAADGYEQYF
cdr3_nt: TGCAGTGCTGCCGACGGCTACGAGCAGTACTTC